The rows below give T cell receptor beta chains drawn from one sample of a study of response to subunit inactivated influenza vaccine. TCRdb re-called the RT-PCR reads with MiXCR, one entry per CDR3 protein. The profile shows over 150,000 distinct CDR3 sequences, roughly 10% of them singletons. This material consisted of non-naive T cells sorted from PBMCs, taken 40 to 50 days after vaccination. The origin of the receptors is a man aged 45-60 years who received an inactivated influenza vaccine. The CDR3 runs from the conserved cysteine through the conserved F or W. Each record gives: V gene, clone size, J gene, D gene, CDR3 length, CDR3 protein, CDR3 DNA. The D gene is left open where the match is weak. Clone size is stated in some rows and not others, as once, few, many or a class when expanded.

v_gene: TRBV6-5
abundance: NA
j_gene: TRBJ1-5
d_gene: NA
len: 15
CDR3aa: CASSYGRRGWQPQHF
CDR3nt: TGTGCCAGCAGTTACGGTCGGCGGGGCTGGCAGCCCCAGCATTTT

v_gene: TRBV15
abundance: many
j_gene: TRBJ1-2
d_gene: NA
len: 15
CDR3aa: CATSRTPGSSYGYTF
CDR3nt: TGTGCCACCAGCAGGACACCAGGTTCCAGCTATGGCTACACCTTC

v_gene: TRBV6-2/TRBV6-3
abundance: few
j_gene: TRBJ2-7
d_gene: NA
len: 15
CDR3aa: CASSWVQDPTGEQYF
CDR3nt: TGTGCCAGCAGTTGGGTTCAGGACCCGACTGGCGAGCAGTACTTC

v_gene: TRBV28
abundance: NA
j_gene: TRBJ2-6
d_gene: TRBD1
len: 15
CDR3aa: CASTQGAVGANVLTF
CDR3nt: TGTGCCAGCACACAGGGGGCTGTTGGGGCCAACGTCCTGACTTTC

v_gene: TRBV18
abundance: many
j_gene: TRBJ1-3
d_gene: NA
len: 18
CDR3aa: CASSPLGRTASSGNTIYF
CDR3nt: TGTGCCAGCTCACCACTTGGTCGCACGGCCAGCTCTGGAAACACCATATATTTT

v_gene: TRBV12-3/TRBV12-4
abundance: many
j_gene: TRBJ1-6
d_gene: TRBD1
len: 14
CDR3aa: CASSSGTEYSPLHF
CDR3nt: TGTGCCAGCAGCTCCGGGACAGAGTATTCACCCCTCCACTTT

v_gene: TRBV6-1
abundance: few
j_gene: TRBJ2-3
d_gene: NA
len: 13
CDR3aa: CASVRGPGLTQYF
CDR3nt: TGTGCCAGCGTACGGGGACCTGGGCTGACGCAGTATTTT

v_gene: TRBV6-5
abundance: NA
j_gene: TRBJ2-7
d_gene: TRBD2
len: 14
CDR3aa: CASSWGGTDYEQYF
CDR3nt: TGTGCCAGCAGTTGGGGAGGGACTGACTACGAGCAGTACTTC

v_gene: TRBV5-1
abundance: many
j_gene: TRBJ1-5
d_gene: NA
len: 15
CDR3aa: CASSLGGVGDQPQHF
CDR3nt: TGCGCCAGCAGCTTGGGGGGAGTCGGGGATCAGCCCCAGCATTTT

v_gene: TRBV4-3
abundance: few
j_gene: TRBJ2-3
d_gene: NA
len: 15
CDR3aa: CASSQEVGRTDTQYF
CDR3nt: TGCGCCAGCAGCCAAGAAGTTGGTCGGACAGATACGCAGTATTTT

v_gene: TRBV5-4
abundance: NA
j_gene: TRBJ1-2
d_gene: TRBD1
len: 14
CDR3aa: CASSLWDRAYGYTF
CDR3nt: TGTGCCAGCAGCTTATGGGACAGGGCCTATGGCTACACCTTC

v_gene: TRBV5-1
abundance: many
j_gene: TRBJ2-5
d_gene: NA
len: 14
CDR3aa: CASSEGTSQETQYF
CDR3nt: TGCGCCAGCAGCGAAGGGACTTCACAAGAGACCCAGTACTTC

v_gene: TRBV7-2
abundance: many
j_gene: TRBJ2-1
d_gene: NA
len: 15
CDR3aa: CASSLVTGSWDEQFF
CDR3nt: TGTGCCAGCAGCTTAGTAACCGGGAGTTGGGATGAGCAGTTCTTC

v_gene: TRBV20-1
abundance: NA
j_gene: TRBJ1-1
d_gene: TRBD1
len: 16
CDR3aa: CSARDPQGFMNTEAFF
CDR3nt: TGCAGTGCTAGAGATCCACAGGGGTTCATGAACACTGAAGCTTTCTTT

v_gene: TRBV28
abundance: few
j_gene: TRBJ1-2
d_gene: NA
len: 15
CDR3aa: CASSRRRQRAYGYTF
CDR3nt: TGTGCCAGCTCTAGACGCCGACAGAGGGCTTATGGCTACACCTTC